Below, 27 T cell receptor beta chains from the same sample are listed, as sequenced in a study of shared clonotypes between healthy human individuals. Some clones are missing from TCRdb's copy, which holds only in-frame ones; the method was immunoSEQ multiplex PCR. The data show about 1 million clones, with 65% to 80% seen just once and 1.4% to 1.5% held by the top ten. The material sequenced was memory CD4+ T cells sorted from blood. Described subset: CD45RA-negative fraction. The receptors derive from a man younger than 35 in good health.

This clone turned up a few times. The chain recombines TRBV27 with TRBJ1-1, with 8 positions matching TRBD1. Germline CDR1 reads MNHEY; CDR2 reads SMNVEV (reference sequence). The CDR3 has 14 amino acids. The V segment lost 2 bases and the J segment 1 base; nucleotides outside the gene matches: 0. CDR3 DNA sequence: TGTGCCAGCAGTTTACAGGGGGCGAACACTGAAGCTTTCTTT. Amino acids: CASSLQGANTEAFF.

This clone has just one count. Its ends do not fully match the called genes, so a read error is possible. The chain recombines TRBV7-7 with TRBJ2-5; 11 bases are shared with TRBD2. This CDR3 spans 15 amino acids. Germline loops: CDR1 SSHAT, CDR2 FNYEAQ (reference sequence). The CDR3 here is CASSLAGGPGETQYF. CDR3 coding DNA: TGTGCTAGCAGCTTAGCGGGAGGGCCAGGAGAGACCCAGTACTTC.

J is TRBJ1-2 and V is TRBV10-2; D is unresolved. This CDR3 spans 13 amino acids. Germline lookup yields CDR1 WSHSY and CDR2 SAAADI. With 3 bases removed from V and 5 bases from J, the gap between germline ends came to 10 bases. CDR3 in amino acids: CASSDVRAYGYTF. The CDR3 coding sequence is TGCGCCAGCAGTGATGTCCGCGCATATGGCTACACCTTC.

This clone was observed a handful of times. The rearrangement uses TRBV9 and TRBJ2-1; possibly TRBD1 for D (7 bases). The CDR3 is 15 residues long. V lost 4 bases to trimming and J lost 4 bases, with 15 bases between them. Germline V gene sequence: CDR1 SGDLS, CDR2 YYNGEE. CDR3: CASSPNRGGYNEQFF. CDR3 nucleotide sequence: TGTGCCAGCAGCCCCAACAGGGGAGGTTACAATGAGCAGTTCTTC.

This clone was seen at least ten times. The rearrangement joins TRBV7-3 to TRBJ2-5; D unresolved. Trimming cost V 2 bases and J 0 bases, with 7 bases left between them. Germline lookup yields CDR1 SGHTA and CDR2 FQGTGA. The CDR3 loop spans 14 amino acids. This CDR3 reads CASSLLSHQETQYF. In DNA form, the CDR3 reads TGTGCCAGCAGCTTATTGAGTCACCAAGAGACCCAGTACTTC.

The chain links TRBV4-2 to TRBJ2-3; 7 nucleotides match TRBD2. CDR1 is LGHNA, CDR2 YNFKEQ, per germline. V trimming: 5 bases; J trimming: 2 bases; junction bases outside the gene matches: 10. The CDR3 is 16 residues long. CDR3 sequence reads: CASSFSSGDLTDTQYF. The DNA of the CDR3 is TGTGCCAGCAGCTTTTCAAGCGGGGACCTCACAGATACGCAGTATTTT.

This clone was seen a few times. The chain couples TRBV4-3 to TRBJ2-3; the match to TRBD2 covers 9 bases. The CDR3 totals 15 residues. Germline trimming cut 3 bases from V and 2 bases from J; bases unmatched to any gene: 3. Per the germline V gene, CDR1 is LGHNA and CDR2 is YSLEER. DNA for the CDR3: TGCGCCAGCAGCCAGACTAGCGGATACACAGATACGCAGTATTTT. Its translation is CASSQTSGYTDTQYF.

The V gene is TRBV6-1, the J gene TRBJ1-1; possibly TRBD1 for D (6 bases). CDR3 length: 15 amino acids. V was trimmed by 6 bases and J by 0 bases, leaving 14 bases between them. The germline CDR1 and CDR2 sequences are MNHNS and SASEGT. The CDR3 bases are TGTGCCAGCAGAAGGGAGGACAGTATGAACACTGAAGCTTTCTTT. It specifies CASRREDSMNTEAFF.

V gene TRBV4-3 combines with J gene TRBJ2-1; D unclear. V was cut by 3 bases and J by 4 bases, with 13 bases left in between. The CDR3 consists of 15 residues. Germline V gives CDR1 LGHNA, CDR2 YSLEER. CDR3 in amino acids: CASSQAKDGYNEQFF. CDR3 coding DNA: TGCGCCAGCAGCCAGGCAAAGGACGGGTACAATGAGCAGTTCTTC.

The J gene is TRBJ1-2, the V gene TRBV5-1; weak D call: TRBD1 (5 bases). Trimming pared 6 bases from V and 8 bases from J, leaving 23 bases between. The CDR3 consists of 15 residues. Germline V gene lookup returns CDR1 SGHRS and CDR2 YFSETQ. CDR3 loop: CASTPRGAGPGGYTF. CDR3 nucleotide sequence: TGCGCCAGCACCCCCCGGGGTGCGGGGCCGGGAGGCTACACCTTC.

J is TRBJ1-2 and V is TRBV5-1; the match to TRBD1 covers 8 bases. In germline, CDR1 is SGHRS, CDR2 YFSETQ. CDR3 size: 14 residues. V was clipped by 2 bases and J by 5 bases; unmatched bases: 5. As DNA, the CDR3 is TGCGCCAGCAGCTTCCAGGGGGCAGGGTATGGCTACACCTTC. The encoded protein is CASSFQGAGYGYTF.

The chain joins TRBV19 to TRBJ1-6; 8 bases map to TRBD1. Trimming removed 7 bases from V and 10 bases from J; junction bases left unmatched: 9. The CDR3 has 14 residues. Germline V gene data show CDR1 as LNHDA and CDR2 as SQIVND (reference sequence). The CDR3 region is CASTPDRVGSPLHF. DNA of the CDR3: TGTGCCAGTACCCCGGACAGGGTGGGATCACCCCTCCACTTT.

The chain recombines TRBV29-1 with TRBJ2-2; no clear D. Germline V gives CDR1 SQVTM, CDR2 ANQGSEA. V was clipped by 5 bases and J by 0 bases, with 7 bases between them. The CDR3 has 13 amino acids. The CDR3, as DNA: TGCAGCGTTCTCCACACGAACACCGGGGAGCTGTTTTTT. Protein: CSVLHTNTGELFF.

Comments on this clone: At the DNA level, this CDR3 is encoded by other sequences in the same sample as well. The chain couples TRBV6-5 to TRBJ1-2; no definite D call. The V end was cut by 6 bases, the J end by 2 bases, with 10 bases between. The CDR3 length is 13 residues. Germline CDR1 is MNHEY and CDR2 is SVGAGI. This CDR3 is CASSLTGNYGYTF. For the CDR3, the DNA is TGTGCCAGCAGCCTGACGGGAAACTATGGCTACACCTTC.

This chain uses TRBV14 with TRBJ1-2; D not certain. Looked up from germline, CDR1 is SGHDN and CDR2 is FVKESK. Trimming pared 0 bases from V and 4 bases from J, leaving 12 bases between. This CDR3 has 15 residues. The CDR3 DNA sequence: TGTGCCAGCAGCCAAGATGGCAGGCCGACCTATGGCTACACCTTC. This gives the protein CASSQDGRPTYGYTF.

A remark on this clone: Distinct nucleotide sequences in the sample also encode this CDR3. The chain employs TRBV6-6 and TRBJ1-1; 9 nucleotides line up with TRBD1. Germline CDR1 MNHNY, CDR2 SVGAGI (reference sequence). Trimming took 2 bases from V and 1 from J; bases not matched to a gene: 2. CDR3 length: 15 residues. The CDR3 region is CASSYTGQGNTEAFF. CDR3 DNA sequence: TGTGCCAGCAGTTACACGGGACAGGGGAACACTGAAGCTTTCTTT.

The rearrangement links TRBV2 to TRBJ1-1; 7 nucleotides align to TRBD1. Germline V gene data show CDR1 as SNHLY and CDR2 as FYNNEI. This CDR3 contains 14 residues. Germline trimming cut 9 bases from V and 0 bases from J; bases unmatched to any gene: 7. In DNA form, the CDR3 reads TGTGCCAGTTTTAGGGACAGCCTGAACACTGAAGCTTTCTTT. It is translated as CASFRDSLNTEAFF. Combining the CDR3 with reference TRBV2 and TRBJ1-1 gives the whole variable domain EPEVTQTPSHQVTQMGQEVILRCVPISNHLYFYWYRQILGQKVEFLVSFYNNEISEKSEIFDDQFSVERPDGSNFTLKIRSTKLEDSAMYFCASFRDSLNTEAFFGQGTRLTVV.

The V call is TRBV29-1, the J call TRBJ2-1; D gene ambiguous. V lost 4 bases, J lost 6 bases, and 7 bases lay in between. Per germline, CDR1 SQVTM and CDR2 ANQGSEA. The CDR3 extends over 11 amino acids. Here the CDR3 reads CSVGRSNEQFF. The CDR3 nucleotides read TGCAGCGTTGGCCGGAGCAATGAGCAGTTCTTC.

The chain has TRBV4-1 and TRBJ2-6; D uncertain. Trimming stripped 0 bases from V and 0 bases from J, with 12 bases between. Germline CDR1 is MGHRA and CDR2 is YSYEKL. This CDR3 is built from 18 residues. The DNA of the CDR3 is TGCGCCAGCAGCCAAGATTTGACCCAATCCTCTGGGGCCAACGTCCTGACTTTC. Amino acids: CASSQDLTQSSGANVLTF.

This clone was picked up one time. V is TRBV4-1 and J is TRBJ2-3; 12 bases map to TRBD2. The CDR3 runs to 18 residues. The J segment lost 2 bases and the V segment lost 1 base, leaving 7 bases of the junction unmatched. Per the germline V gene, CDR1 is MGHRA and CDR2 is YSYEKL. The chain's CDR3 is CASSQGQTSGGFTDTQYF. The CDR3 bases are TGCGCCAGCAGCCAAGGTCAGACTAGCGGGGGCTTCACAGATACGCAGTATTTT.

This clone appeared once. Other nucleotide sequences from this sample produce the same CDR3. The V call is TRBV7-9, the J call TRBJ2-5; 10 bases are a match to TRBD2. CDR1 and CDR2 (germline): SEHNR, FQNEAQ (reference sequence). CDR3 length: 15 amino acids. V gave up 1 base and J gave up 3 bases; unmatched junction bases: 2. CDR3 sequence reads: CASSLGTSGKETQYF. In nucleotides, the CDR3 is TGTGCCAGCAGCTTAGGGACTAGCGGAAAAGAGACCCAGTACTTC.

The chain recombines TRBV7-2 with TRBJ2-7, with 7 bases identical to TRBD1. The CDR3 is 14 amino acids. Germline CDR1 is SGHTA and CDR2 is FQGNSA. J lost 3 bases, V lost 6 bases, and 8 bases had no gene match. The CDR3 DNA reads TGTGCCAGCAGTGCCCAGACAGGGAACTACGAGCAGTACTTC. It specifies CASSAQTGNYEQYF.

The CDR3, as DNA: TGTGCCAGCAGTCCGGGCCCAACTAATGAAAAACTGTTTTTT. It specifies CASSPGPTNEKLFF. The chain links TRBV28 to TRBJ1-4; D call uncertain. The germline gives CDR1 MDHEN, CDR2 SYDVKM. Trimming stripped 5 bases from V and 0 bases from J, with 7 bases between. There are 14 residues in the CDR3.

For this clone: Compared with germline, one end of the junction differs, possibly owing to a read error. J is TRBJ2-7 and V is TRBV6-1, with D maybe TRBD2 (5 bases). This CDR3 is built from 13 residues. Germline CDR1 reads MNHNS; CDR2 reads SASEGT. CDR3 residues: CAISGGLAYEQYF. The CDR3 coding sequence is TGTGCCATCAGTGGCGGGTTGGCCTACGAGCAGTACTTC.

The chain uses TRBV29-1 and TRBJ2-5; weak D call: TRBD1 (6 bases). The germline V gene has CDR1 SQVTM and CDR2 ANQGSEA. V lost 6 bases and J 0 bases, leaving 14 bases between the germline ends. This CDR3 has 14 amino acids. The CDR3 DNA reads TGCAGCGTCCGACGGGCAGGGGACCAAGAGACCCAGTACTTC. It codes for CSVRRAGDQETQYF.

V is TRBV2 and J is TRBJ2-5; 9 nucleotides align to TRBD1. Per germline, CDR1 SNHLY and CDR2 FYNNEI. V gave up 6 bases and J gave up 5 bases; unmatched junction bases: 4. This CDR3 is built from 13 residues. The CDR3 nucleotides are TGTGCCAGCAGGGGGACAGGGCTCGAGACCCAGTACTTC. Translating gives CASRGTGLETQYF. Full variable domain (rest looked up from reference TRBV2 and TRBJ2-5): EPEVTQTPSHQVTQMGQEVILRCVPISNHLYFYWYRQILGQKVEFLVSFYNNEISEKSEIFDDQFSVERPDGSNFTLKIRSTKLEDSAMYFCASRGTGLETQYFGPGTRLLVL.

The chain uses TRBV2 and TRBJ2-1, with D possibly matching TRBD1 (7 bases). In germline, CDR1 is SNHLY, CDR2 FYNNEI. CDR3 length equals 14 residues. The germline V and J ends were trimmed by 6 bases and 8 bases, with 17 bases remaining between them. CDR3 sequence (DNA): TGTGCCAGCAGGAGGACAGGTGCTAGCGATGAGCAGTTCTTC. Amino acid sequence: CASRRTGASDEQFF.